These T cell receptor beta chains were read from a single sample in a study of T cell responses to AZD1222 COVID-19 vaccine. Some clones are missing from TCRdb's copy, which holds only in-frame ones; the method was immunoSEQ multiplex PCR. This table has 160,000 or so clones, approximately 87% appearing once. Sequencing was performed on peripheral blood, taken 28 days after the second AZD1222 dose. These receptors came from an adult who received the AZD1222 COVID-19 vaccine. The CDR3 runs from the conserved cysteine through the conserved F or W. The D gene is left open where the match is weak.

d_call j_call v_call cdr3_aa
NA TRBJ2-5 TRBV27 CASRSTGIPQETQYF
TRBD1 TRBJ1-5 TRBV6-6 CASSRGQGGPGPQHF
NA TRBJ2-1 TRBV20-1 CSASNNNEQFF
NA TRBJ1-1 TRBV7-9 CASSSPSGFGELEAFF
TRBD1 TRBJ1-1 TRBV7-9 CASSLTGDGLAFF
NA TRBJ1-5 TRBV12-3/TRBV12-4 CASSFTLDQPQHF
NA TRBJ1-6 TRBV4-1 CASSQSSGTSLGTLHF
NA TRBJ1-2 TRBV4-3 CASSLQGNYGYTF
NA TRBJ1-6 TRBV20-1 CSASEGLTGAPLHF
NA TRBJ2-7 TRBV18 CASSPDYGQLSSYEQYF
NA TRBJ1-5 TRBV6-4 CASSVTSGAHQPQHF
TRBD2 TRBJ2-3 TRBV11-2 CASSDASGETDTQYF
NA TRBJ1-6 TRBV5-6 CASSFGGGWSPLHF
NA TRBJ1-6 TRBV6-5 CASSYIGPRNSPLHF
NA TRBJ2-1 TRBV21-1 CASSKAMRGRTRHYNEQFF
NA TRBJ1-2 TRBV30 CAWSVLGTDYGYTF
NA TRBJ1-2 TRBV4-1 CASSPIESGEVNYGYTF
NA TRBJ1-2 TRBV7-2 CASSLGTYTNYGYTF
TRBD1 TRBJ1-6 TRBV27 CASSYRDSLLNNSPLHF
NA TRBJ1-4 TRBV5-4 CASSPAGGAKEKLFF
NA TRBJ1-5 TRBV6-1 CASSDQAGGNQPQHF
TRBD1 TRBJ1-1 TRBV27 CASSWTGGNTEAFF
NA TRBJ2-1 TRBV9 CASMGFHNEQFF
TRBD1 TRBJ2-3 TRBV6-5 CASGGTGAITDTQYF
NA TRBJ2-2 TRBV3-1/TRBV3-2 CASSRRDIQDTGELFF
NA TRBJ2-1 TRBV11-3 CASSTGTYNEQFF
NA TRBJ1-3 TRBV30 CAWGVSSHYSGNTIYF
TRBD1 TRBJ2-1 TRBV18 CASSRDSGGYNEQFF
NA TRBJ1-6 TRBV12-3/TRBV12-4 CASTRLPYSPLHF
NA TRBJ1-1 TRBV7-9 CASSARDNTEAFF
TRBD1 TRBJ2-7 TRBV19 CASSAQDRGGLVSEQYF
NA TRBJ2-5 TRBV2 CASGRGSFEDQYF
NA TRBJ1-6 TRBV27 CASKESRARSNSPLHF
NA TRBJ1-5 TRBV18 CASSPLGDDQPQHF
NA TRBJ1-5 TRBV6-5 CASSYSNAQPQHF
TRBD1 TRBJ1-4 TRBV19 CASSIRQGGEKLFF
NA TRBJ1-1 TRBV10-1 CASSVQPENTEAFF
NA TRBJ1-6 TRBV30 CAWSVAVGSPLHF
NA TRBJ1-5 TRBV30 CAWSASSPKVNQPQHF
TRBD1 TRBJ1-4 TRBV11-2 CASSRQGGYEKLFF
NA TRBJ1-2 TRBV28 CASSFRQGNYGYTF
TRBD1 TRBJ1-2 TRBV5-1 CASSPWTGTNYGYTF
NA TRBJ2-5 TRBV6-6 CASSYGRQETQYF
TRBD1 TRBJ2-1 TRBV7-2 CASSRGTGMFSEQFF
TRBD1 TRBJ2-7 TRBV4-3 CASSQELAGGKYEQYF
TRBD1 TRBJ1-6 TRBV30 CAWGTGINSPLHF
NA TRBJ2-1 TRBV24-1 CATSTEGYNEQFF
NA TRBJ2-7 TRBV12-3/TRBV12-4 CASSRDGDLEQYF
TRBD1 TRBJ1-4 TRBV2 CASNNRDRDEKLFF